The 3 T cell receptor beta chains reported below all come from one sample, sequenced in a study of shared clonotypes between healthy human individuals. Produced via immunoSEQ multiplex PCR; TCRdb's table is partial and in-frame only. The profile shows around 600,000 clones, 85% to 95% of them singletons. CD8 cells regarded as naive lacked CD45RO, were positively chosen for CCR7, and omitted terminally differentiated effector memory CD45RA+ cells. The sequenced sample consisted of naive CD8+ T cells sorted from blood. The receptors were sampled from a woman in her 30s in good health.

This clone was seen just once. V usage is TRBV7-8 and J usage is TRBJ2-5; 10 positions match TRBD2. Trimming took 7 bases from V and 5 from J; bases not matched to a gene: 10. The CDR3 sequence is 15 residues long. CDR1 is SGHVS, CDR2 FQNEAQ, per germline. The CDR3: CASIAASGSRETQYF. The DNA of the CDR3 is TGTGCCAGCATCGCAGCTAGCGGGAGTAGGGAGACCCAGTACTTC.

This chain joins TRBV19 and TRBJ2-7; D call uncertain. The V and J ends lost 3 bases and 2 bases respectively, with 14 bases between them. The CDR3 covers 15 residues. Germline CDR1 reads LNHDA; CDR2 reads SQIVND (reference sequence). The CDR3 reads CASSMVPGSPYEQYF. The CDR3 DNA reads TGTGCCAGTAGTATGGTACCGGGTTCTCCCTACGAGCAGTACTTC.

The chain combines TRBV28 with TRBJ2-7; D gene uncertain. The CDR3 is 14 residues long. V was pared by 2 bases and J by 2 bases, with 10 bases between. CDR1 is MDHEN and CDR2 is SYDVKM in the germline V gene. The CDR3 nucleotides read TGTGCCAGCAGTTTAGCCGGTTGGACCTACGAGCAGTACTTC. Translating it yields CASSLAGWTYEQYF.